Listed below are T cell receptor beta chains from one sample, sequenced in a study of cytomegalovirus exposure and HLA in healthy donors. Clones were sequenced by immunoSEQ multiplex PCR, and TCRdb holds only the in-frame ones, with some missing. The sample records tens of thousands of clones, 82% being singletons. Sequencing was performed on PBMCs. The receptors come from a man aged 45-60 years in good health and CMV-seronegative. Each CDR3 is given with its conserved first and last residue. The D gene is left open where the match is weak. Clone sizes are given selectively: once, few, many, or a class where the clone is expanded.

j_call d_call cdr3_length clone_size v_call cdr3_aa cdr3_nt
TRBJ2-5 - 11 - TRBV29-1 CSAGERETQYF TGCAGCGCGGGGGAGCGGGAGACCCAGTACTTC
TRBJ2-1 - 11 - TRBV29-1 CSVGEVGEQFF TGCAGCGTAGGGGAGGTAGGGGAGCAGTTCTTC
TRBJ2-2 - 14 - TRBV5-5 CASSTGTSTGELFF TGTGCCAGCAGCACAGGGACGAGCACCGGGGAGCTGTTTTTT
TRBJ2-1 TRBD2 15 - TRBV6-5 CASSWRTSGKDEQFF TGTGCCAGCAGTTGGCGGACTAGCGGGAAGGATGAGCAGTTCTTC
TRBJ1-1 - 14 - TRBV28 CASSPSLAVAEAFF TGTGCCAGCAGTCCATCATTGGCAGTGGCTGAAGCTTTCTTT
TRBJ1-2 TRBD1 15 - TRBV5-4 CASSYWDRGRDGYTF TGTGCCAGCAGTTACTGGGACAGGGGTCGGGATGGCTACACCTTC
TRBJ1-3 - 14 - TRBV27 CASSLSSSGNTIYF TGTGCCAGCAGTTTATCCAGCTCTGGAAACACCATATATTTT
TRBJ2-3 TRBD1 15 - TRBV5-1 CASSPTGELQDTQYF TGCGCCAGCAGCCCGACAGGGGAGCTTCAAGATACGCAGTATTTT
TRBJ2-3 - 12 - TRBV29-1 CSVTDSTDTQYF TGCAGCGTGACAGACAGCACAGATACGCAGTATTTT
TRBJ2-5 TRBD1 16 - TRBV5-1 CASSLGGTGDGETQYF TGCGCCAGCAGCTTGGGTGGGACAGGGGACGGAGAGACCCAGTACTTC
TRBJ1-1 TRBD1 15 - TRBV27 CASSPRTGGNTEAFF TGTGCCAGCAGTCCACGGACAGGGGGGAACACTGAAGCTTTCTTT
TRBJ2-5 - 15 - TRBV5-6 CASSLDSGQQETQYF TGTGCCAGCAGCTTGGATAGCGGTCAACAAGAGACCCAGTACTTC
TRBJ2-3 TRBD2 16 - TRBV5-4 CASSSNPTSGADTQYF TGTGCCAGCAGCTCGAATCCCACTAGCGGGGCAGATACGCAGTATTTT
TRBJ1-5 TRBD1 14 - TRBV5-5 CASSSGTGGQPQHF TGTGCCAGCAGCTCGGGGACAGGGGGACAGCCCCAGCATTTT
TRBJ1-2 - 13 once TRBV27 CASYGGTLYGYTF TGTGCCAGCTATGGAGGGACCCTCTATGGCTACACCTTC
TRBJ2-3 TRBD1 14 - TRBV28 CASSRDRDTDTQYF TGTGCCAGCAGCCGGGACAGGGATACAGATACGCAGTATTTT
TRBJ2-3 TRBD2 14 - TRBV9 CASSVEVAGDTQYF TGTGCCAGCAGCGTAGAGGTAGCGGGGGATACGCAGTATTTT
TRBJ2-2 - 15 - TRBV6-6 CASSYNGALTGELFF TGTGCCAGCAGTTACAATGGGGCCCTGACCGGGGAGCTGTTTTTT
TRBJ2-5 - 13 - TRBV27 CASSLVRGETQYF TGTGCCAGCAGTTTAGTTAGAGGCGAGACCCAGTACTTC
TRBJ2-7 - 15 - TRBV9 CASSPSFHSFYEQYF TGTGCCAGCAGCCCCTCCTTCCACTCCTTCTACGAGCAGTACTTC
TRBJ1-5 - 12 few TRBV6-1 CASSEGLGEWHF TGTGCCAGCAGTGAGGGTCTCGGGGAGTGGCATTTT
TRBJ2-7 TRBD1 14 - TRBV27 CASSLGGRFYEQYF TGTGCCAGCAGTCTAGGGGGCAGGTTCTACGAGCAGTACTTC
TRBJ1-1 TRBD1 13 - TRBV5-1 CASSGTVNTEAFF TGCGCCAGCAGCGGGACAGTTAACACTGAAGCTTTCTTT
TRBJ2-7 TRBD1 15 - TRBV5-6 CASSQGGLGSYEQYF TGTGCCAGCAGCCAAGGGGGCCTTGGCTCCTACGAGCAGTACTTC
TRBJ1-2 - 14 - TRBV28 CASSFGAGDYGYTF TGTGCCAGCAGTTTTGGGGCAGGGGACTATGGCTACACCTTC
TRBJ2-2 TRBD1 14 - TRBV29-1 CSVRGRGNTGELFF TGCAGCGTCAGGGGGCGCGGGAACACCGGGGAGCTGTTTTTT
TRBJ1-5 - 13 - TRBV4-2 CASSQDPGQPQHF TGTGCCAGCAGCCAAGACCCGGGTCAGCCCCAGCATTTT
TRBJ1-4 - 12 - TRBV28 CASSLSGVELFF TGTGCCAGCAGTTTATCAGGTGTGGAACTGTTTTTT
TRBJ1-1 - 14 - TRBV29-1 CSVVAGRADTEAFF TGCAGCGTCGTCGCAGGCAGGGCGGACACTGAAGCTTTCTTT
TRBJ2-1 - 14 - TRBV5-4 CASSRPGENNEQFF TGTGCCAGCAGCCGACCGGGGGAGAACAATGAGCAGTTCTTC
TRBJ1-1 - 13 - TRBV6-5 CASSYGGAREAFF TGTGCCAGCAGTTACGGGGGGGCACGGGAAGCTTTCTTT
TRBJ1-4 TRBD1 14 few TRBV6-1 CASTGTGGGEKLFF TGTGCCAGCACCGGGACAGGGGGGGGAGAAAAACTGTTTTTT
TRBJ1-5 - 13 - TRBV2 CASGSGWNQPQHF TGTGCCAGCGGCAGTGGTTGGAATCAGCCCCAGCATTTT
TRBJ2-7 - 12 - TRBV19 CASSSTSYEQYF TGTGCCAGCTCGAGTACCTCCTACGAGCAGTACTTC
TRBJ1-1 - 13 - TRBV19 CASSIQGSTEAFF TGTGCCAGTAGTATACAGGGGAGCACTGAAGCTTTCTTT
TRBJ1-2 TRBD1 14 - TRBV7-9 CASSFWTGGYGYTF TGTGCCAGCAGCTTCTGGACAGGGGGATATGGCTACACCTTC